A single sample is the source of the 29 T cell receptor beta chains below, sequenced in a study of control samples from healthy donors and cancer patients. Repertoires were generated with immunoSEQ multiplex PCR, while TCRdb's copy carries only in-frame clones and drops some. The sample holds roughly 100,000 clones, around 89% seen once. Input material: blood. These receptors were collected from a man in his thirties or forties in good health.

A word on this clone: Other DNA sequences from this sample encode an identical CDR3 as well. This chain joins TRBV7-9 and TRBJ2-7; 10 nucleotides line up with TRBD1. There are 13 residues in the CDR3. Germline CDR1 and CDR2: SEHNR and FQNEAQ (reference sequence). Trimming cost V 5 bases and J 7 bases; bases outside gene matches: 5. CDR3 coding DNA: TGTGCCAGCAGCCCAGGACAGGGGGGGGAGCAGTACTTC. Translated: CASSPGQGGEQYF.

This clone was seen just once. The V call is TRBV3-1 (or the pseudogene TRBV3-2), the J call TRBJ1-1; 12 nucleotides line up with TRBD1. Germline CDR1 reads LGHDT; CDR2 reads YNNKEL (reference sequence). This CDR3 comprises 18 residues. The V gene end was trimmed by 6 bases and the J gene end by 0 bases; junction bases not matched to a gene: 11. CDR3 protein: CASRPLSGTGGLNTEAFF. The CDR3 region has the DNA TGTGCCAGCAGACCCCTCTCGGGGACAGGGGGCTTGAACACTGAAGCTTTCTTT.

The CDR3 reads CASSDIQGSYNEQFF. Here the CDR3 DNA reads TGTGCCAGCAGCGATATACAGGGATCCTACAATGAGCAGTTCTTC. The gene calls are TRBV7-6 and TRBJ2-1, with D possibly matching TRBD1 (6 bases). Germline V gene lookup returns CDR1 SGHVS and CDR2 FNYEAQ. Trimming cost V 5 bases and J 1 base, with 12 bases left between them. There are 15 residues in the CDR3.

In this sample, this clone turned up once. This chain uses TRBV3-1 (or the pseudogene TRBV3-2) with TRBJ1-1, with a weak D call TRBD1 (5 bases). Germline CDR1 reads LGHDT; CDR2 reads YNNKEL (reference sequence). The V end was cut by 8 bases, the J end by 1 base, with 20 bases between. This CDR3 has 16 residues. The CDR3 region has the DNA TGTGCCAGCTCTCTGACAGACCTATTTGCGAACACTGAAGCTTTCTTT. Encoded protein: CASSLTDLFANTEAFF.

The chain joins TRBV12-3 or TRBV12-4 to TRBJ1-1, with D possibly matching TRBD1 (6 bases). The V end was cut by 6 bases, the J end by 1 base, with 9 bases between. The CDR3 loop spans 13 amino acids. The CDR3 DNA follows: TGTGCCAGCAGACAGGGAAAGAACACTGAAGCTTTCTTT. This codes for CASRQGKNTEAFF.

The genes are TRBV5-1 and TRBJ2-5; possibly TRBD2 for D (5 bases). The CDR3 is made up of 12 amino acids. In germline, CDR1 is SGHRS, CDR2 YFSETQ. V lost 0 bases to trimming and J lost 9 bases, with 9 bases between them. The CDR3, as DNA: TGCGCCAGCAGCTTGGGTGAAGCGGCCCAGTACTTC. As protein: CASSLGEAAQYF.

This clone was seen a handful of times. The chain links TRBV7-9 to TRBJ2-7, with TRBD2 as a possible D gene (6 bases). Germline CDR1 reads SEHNR; CDR2 reads FQNEAQ (reference sequence). This CDR3 comprises 14 residues. The germline V and J ends were trimmed by 6 bases and 4 bases, with 16 bases remaining between them. Here the CDR3 DNA reads TGTGCCAGCAGATCCGGGACGGGACTTTACGAGCAGTACTTC. Translating it yields CASRSGTGLYEQYF.

The chain recombines TRBV5-1 with TRBJ2-7; D gene ambiguous. The CDR3 extends over 14 amino acids. The ends were cut back, 2 bases at V and 1 base at J, with 10 bases in the middle. CDR1 and CDR2 from the germline V gene are SGHRS and YFSETQ. The CDR3 DNA follows: TGCGCCAGCAGCTTAATTCCTGGTTCCTACGAGCAGTACGTC. Its protein product is CASSLIPGSYEQYV.

This chain links TRBV6-9 with TRBJ1-1; TRBD1 matches at 11 bases. There are 18 residues in the CDR3. CDR1 and CDR2 (germline): MNHGY, SVAAGI. V trimming: 4 bases; J trimming: 3 bases; junction bases outside the gene matches: 13. In DNA form, the CDR3 reads TGTGCCAGCAGTTCCCAAAGGTGGGACAGGGGGAGTGACACTGAAGCTTTCTTT. Translating gives CASSSQRWDRGSDTEAFF.

The chain joins TRBV6-5 to TRBJ2-7; 8 bases fit TRBD1. V lost 6 bases to trimming and J lost 6 bases; unmatched junction nucleotides: 7. CDR1 and CDR2 (germline): MNHEY, SVGAGI. The CDR3 extends over 13 amino acids. Written as DNA, the CDR3 is TGTGCCAGCAGCAGGGAACAGGGGGGCGAGCAGTACGTC. Translating gives CASSREQGGEQYV.

The chain has TRBV30 and TRBJ2-7, with D possibly being TRBD2 (6 bases). The V gene lost 0 bases and the J gene lost 2 bases, with 14 bases spanning the gap. The CDR3 length is 15 residues. Germline assignment: CDR1 GTSNPN and CDR2 SVGIG (reference sequence). CDR3 DNA: TGTGCCTGGAGTGTGCCCGGGACTCAAACCTACGAGCAGTACTTC. Encoded protein: CAWSVPGTQTYEQYF.

The chain uses TRBV5-6 and TRBJ1-1; D uncertain. The CDR3 covers 13 residues. Germline CDR1 is SGHDT and CDR2 is YYEEEE. Trimming removed 4 bases at V and 0 bases at J, with 7 bases between. The CDR3 protein is CASSKRMNTEAFF. The DNA for the CDR3 is TGTGCCAGCAGCAAAAGAATGAACACTGAAGCTTTCTTT.

This clone occurred a few times. The chain joins TRBV2 to TRBJ2-7; 7 bases agree with TRBD2. V shed 6 bases and J 5 bases; nucleotides not matched to a gene: 7. The length of the CDR3 is 13 residues. Germline V gene sequence: CDR1 SNHLY, CDR2 FYNNEI. The CDR3 bases are TGTGCCAGCAGCGGGGGGACTACACACGAGCAGTACTTC. Protein product: CASSGGTTHEQYF.

The V and J genes are TRBV19 and TRBJ2-1, with D possibly being TRBD1 (5 bases). CDR1 and CDR2 (germline): LNHDA, SQIVND (reference sequence). There are 16 residues in the CDR3. The V gene lost 3 bases and the J gene lost 4 bases, with 16 bases spanning the gap. This CDR3 is CASSIVRGASYNEQFF. CDR3 bases: TGTGCCAGTAGTATCGTAAGGGGCGCGAGTTACAATGAGCAGTTCTTC.

Here the CDR3 reads CASSLGTQLYNEQFF. The CDR3 nucleotides read TGTGCCAGCAGTTTAGGGACCCAGCTGTACAATGAGCAGTTCTTC. The chain couples TRBV28 to TRBJ2-1; either TRBD1 or TRBD2 may supply D (5 bases each). With 2 bases removed from V and 4 bases from J, the gap between germline ends came to 12 bases. Germline CDR1 is MDHEN and CDR2 is SYDVKM. The CDR3 extends over 15 amino acids.

The V call is TRBV27, the J call TRBJ1-6, with D perhaps TRBD1 (5 bases). Germline V gives CDR1 MNHEY, CDR2 SMNVEV (reference sequence). The CDR3 runs to 15 residues. Trimming removed 3 bases from V and 8 bases from J, with 14 bases in between. CDR3 amino acids: CASSFYRRSDSPLHF. In DNA, the CDR3 is TGTGCCAGCAGTTTTTACAGGCGAAGCGATTCACCCCTCCACTTT.

The rearrangement links TRBV7-2 to TRBJ2-2, with D perhaps matching TRBD1 or TRBD2 (6 bases each). Trimming stripped 3 bases from V and 5 bases from J, with 10 bases between. In germline, CDR1 is SGHTA, CDR2 FQGNSA. The CDR3 has 14 residues. The CDR3 protein is CASSLGGATGELFF. The CDR3 DNA reads as TGTGCCAGCAGCTTGGGGGGCGCAACCGGGGAGCTGTTTTTT.

The rearrangement joins TRBV3-1 (or the pseudogene TRBV3-2) to TRBJ2-7; TRBD1 is a possible D gene (5 bases). Germline loops: CDR1 LGHDT, CDR2 YNNKEL (reference sequence). The V end was cut by 4 bases, the J end by 5 bases, with 9 bases between. The CDR3 totals 12 residues. CDR3 sequence (DNA): TGTGCCAGCAGCCCAGGGCCGAACGAGCAGTACTTC. It codes for CASSPGPNEQYF.

The chain employs TRBV27 and TRBJ2-2, with D possibly being TRBD1 or TRBD2 (6 bases each). Germline loops: CDR1 MNHEY, CDR2 SMNVEV (reference sequence). V was clipped by 0 bases and J by 2 bases, with 16 bases between them. The CDR3 runs to 18 residues. This chain's CDR3 is CASSLSGSRGVNTGELFF. CDR3 coding DNA: TGTGCCAGCAGTTTATCCGGGTCTAGGGGGGTTAACACCGGGGAGCTGTTTTTT.

The V and J genes are TRBV6-5 and TRBJ1-1; 12 positions match TRBD1. The V gene end was trimmed by 8 bases and the J gene end by 4 bases; junction bases not matched to a gene: 8. The CDR3 runs 15 residues. CDR1 is MNHEY, CDR2 SVGAGI, per germline. The CDR3 reads CASGLGTGGGTEAFF. The CDR3 DNA follows: TGTGCCAGCGGGTTGGGGACAGGGGGCGGCACTGAAGCTTTCTTT.

V usage is TRBV19 and J usage is TRBJ1-3; 8 bases map to TRBD1. Trimming took 7 bases from V and 0 from J; bases not matched to a gene: 14. The CDR3 spans 18 residues. The V gene's germline CDR1 is LNHDA and CDR2 SQIVND (reference sequence). The CDR3 protein is CASKSPLTGATSGNTIYF. In DNA form, the CDR3 reads TGTGCCAGTAAATCCCCCCTGACAGGGGCCACCTCTGGAAACACCATATATTTT.

This clone has a single count. The chain has TRBV2 and TRBJ2-3; 11 positions agree with TRBD1. J lost 3 bases, V lost 6 bases, and 5 bases had no gene match. Germline values: CDR1 SNHLY, CDR2 FYNNEI. The CDR3 is made up of 15 amino acids. CDR3 coding DNA: TGTGCCAGCAGCCCCGGGACAGGGGGGACAGATACGCAGTATTTT. Translation gives CASSPGTGGTDTQYF. Full variable domain (outside the CDR3, taken from reference TRBV2 and TRBJ2-3): EPEVTQTPSHQVTQMGQEVILRCVPISNHLYFYWYRQILGQKVEFLVSFYNNEISEKSEIFDDQFSVERPDGSNFTLKIRSTKLEDSAMYFCASSPGTGGTDTQYFGPGTRLTVL.

This rearrangement joins TRBV7-3 to TRBJ2-3; D gene uncertain. The length of the CDR3 is 11 residues. V was clipped by 5 bases and J by 4 bases, with 4 bases between them. Germline-derived CDR1 and CDR2 are SGHTA and FQGTGA. CDR3 protein: CASSPADTQYF. The CDR3 bases are TGTGCCAGCAGCCCCGCAGATACGCAGTATTTT.

This clone has only one observation. The CDR3 coding sequence is TGTGCCAGCAGCCTGATAGATTCACCCCTCCACTTT. It specifies CASSLIDSPLHF. The J gene is TRBJ1-6, the V gene TRBV28; D is uncertain. Germline V gene data show CDR1 as MDHEN and CDR2 as SYDVKM. This CDR3 contains 12 residues. Trimming took 6 bases from V and 8 from J, leaving 8 bases between them.

The chain carries TRBV6-1 and TRBJ1-1; D may be TRBD1 (6 bases). Germline V gene lookup returns CDR1 MNHNS and CDR2 SASEGT. V was cut by 3 bases and J by 3 bases, with 8 bases left in between. The CDR3 is made up of 13 amino acids. CDR3 residues: CASSEGAHTEAFF. Written as DNA, the CDR3 is TGTGCCAGCAGTGAGGGGGCGCACACTGAAGCTTTCTTT.

This rearrangement joins TRBV6-1 to TRBJ1-3; D is undetermined. Per the germline V gene, CDR1 is MNHNS and CDR2 is SASEGT. This CDR3 has 16 amino acids. Between the trimmed V and J ends, which lost 2 bases and 0 bases, there was a span of 11 bases. The CDR3 DNA follows: TGTGCCAGCAGTGAAATCCACAGCGGCTCTGGAAACACCATATATTTT. Its translation: CASSEIHSGSGNTIYF.

The genes are TRBV19 and TRBJ2-3; D is ambiguous. This CDR3 region has 16 residues. Trimming took 8 bases from V and 0 from J, leaving 18 bases between them. Germline assignment: CDR1 LNHDA and CDR2 SQIVND (reference sequence). As DNA, the CDR3 is TGTGCCAGTCGCCAAAGGATGGCGTCTAGCACAGATACGCAGTATTTT. It yields the protein CASRQRMASSTDTQYF.

The rearrangement uses TRBV14 and TRBJ1-2; D gene unclear. This CDR3 has 14 amino acids. V lost 1 base and J lost 7, with 13 bases in between. Germline-derived CDR1 and CDR2 are SGHDN and FVKESK. The CDR3 bases are TGTGCCAGCAGCCAAGGGGTTGGGGTTTCTGGCTACACCTTC. Its protein product is CASSQGVGVSGYTF.

This clone was seen a single time. Given the absence of the conserved phenylalanine or tryptophan at the CDR3 end, a read error is likely. The chain couples TRBV28 to TRBJ1-2; TRBD1 is a possible D gene (5 bases). V shed 8 bases and J shed 5 bases, with 18 bases lying between them. There are 14 residues in the CDR3. CDR1 MDHEN and CDR2 SYDVKM come from the germline V gene. The CDR3 protein is CASCPRGSGYGYTL. CDR3 bases: TGTGCCAGCTGCCCACGGGGGAGTGGGTATGGCTACACCCTC.